This T cell receptor (beta chain) is from a study of lymphopenia after photon versus proton radiotherapy. Findings of the study overall: Oligoclonal CD8+ Temra expansion after nadir drove photon patients' diversity drop. Proton therapy kept repertoires fairly stable, unlike photons, which gained effector/memory cells. Post-nadir TCR diversity decline inversely tracked overall survival among those who died.

V lost 7 bases, J lost 0 bases, and 11 bases lay in between. The CDR3 is made up of 14 amino acids. Germline V gene lookup returns CDR1 ENHRY and CDR2 SYGVKD. As regards this clone: What it recognizes is unknown.

Here immunoSEQ multiplex PCR was the method, and the copy in TCRdb shows in-frame clones only, minus some. This sample has under 80,000 clones, with around 88% found just once. The clonotype comes from a man in his forties or fifties with gastric cancer. The chain joins TRBV10-3 to TRBJ2-3; D remains unclear. Specimen: peripheral blood, collected from a patient treated with photon-based radiotherapy. This chain's CDR3 is CAIKAPVSTDTQYF. The CDR3 DNA reads TGTGCCATCAAGGCCCCTGTTAGCACAGATACGCAGTATTTT.